The 18 T cell receptor beta chains reported below all come from one sample, sequenced in a study of molecular identifiers for immune sequencing clone quantification. One entry per CDR3 protein results from TCRdb running MiXCR on the PCR reads. The sample includes hundreds of thousands of distinct CDR3 sequences, 15% to 20% of them seen just once. The sample taken for sequencing was naive CD8+ T cells from blood, with Jurkat cell RNA spiked in. Subset denoted: FACS-sorted CD8+CD4-CCR7+CD45RA+ naive T cells. These TCRs come from a human donor in good health. Some libraries in this study had Jurkat cell RNA spiked in.

V gene TRBV5-5 combines with J gene TRBJ2-1; TRBD1 or TRBD2 may be the D gene (5 bases each). The CDR3 length is 11 residues. The V end was cut by 9 bases, the J end by 5 bases, with 9 bases between. From germline, CDR1 is SGHKS and CDR2 YYEKEE (reference sequence). In nucleotides, the CDR3 is TGTGCCACCGGGGCCGACAATGAGCAGTTCTTC. Protein product: CATGADNEQFF.

The chain uses TRBV6-5 and TRBJ1-1; D is possibly TRBD1 (6 bases). CDR3 length: 15 residues. V dropped 6 bases and J dropped 8 bases, with 22 bases sitting between them. CDR1 and CDR2 (germline): MNHEY, SVGAGI. CDR3 loop: CASRGGARRLVEAFF. CDR3 bases: TGTGCCAGCAGGGGGGGGGCCCGGAGGCTGGTAGAAGCTTTCTTT.

This clonotype was detected many times. This chain joins TRBV5-4 and TRBJ1-2; maybe TRBD1 (5 bases). Trimming cost V 4 bases and J 14 bases, with 15 bases left between them. Per the germline V gene, CDR1 is SGHNT and CDR2 is YYREEE (reference sequence). The CDR3 covers 11 residues. The CDR3 DNA sequence: TGTGCCAGCAGCGCGGACATAGAGGAAACCTTC. Its translation is CASSADIEETF.

This clonotype was counted ten times or more. This rearrangement joins TRBV30 to TRBJ2-1, with 11 bases identical to TRBD2. V gave up 1 base and J gave up 1 base; unmatched junction bases: 9. Germline CDR1 reads GTSNPN; CDR2 reads SVGIG (reference sequence). The CDR3 covers 18 residues. CDR3: CAWSGLTSGSWSYNEQFF. As DNA, the CDR3 is TGTGCCTGGAGTGGTCTCACTAGCGGGAGTTGGTCCTACAATGAGCAGTTCTTC.

The sample holds many counts of this clonotype. V is TRBV6-6 and J is TRBJ2-3; possibly TRBD1 or TRBD2 for D (5 bases each). This CDR3 has 16 residues. CDR1 MNHNY and CDR2 SVGAGI come from the germline V gene (reference sequence). Trimming pared 4 bases from V and 4 bases from J, leaving 18 bases between. CDR3 amino acids: CASSSPSRGAPDTQYF. The CDR3 region has the DNA TGTGCCAGCAGTTCCCCTTCCCGAGGGGCCCCAGATACGCAGTATTTT.

A remark on this clonotype: A much bigger clone sits one base away, suggesting this may be a read error. The J gene is TRBJ2-2, the V gene TRBV6-5, with TRBD1 identical over 9 bases. CDR1 and CDR2 (germline): MNHEY, SVGAGI. The CDR3 covers 14 residues. V lost 8 bases and J lost 5; bases outside the gene matches: 6. CDR3 nucleotides: TGTGCCAGCGGGCCGGGGACAGGGACCGGGGAGCTGTTTTTT. Translation gives CASGPGTGTGELFF.

This clonotype was seen many times. This sequence joins TRBV4-1 and TRBJ2-1; 16 positions match TRBD2. CDR1 is MGHRA and CDR2 is YSYEKL in the germline V gene. This CDR3 contains 17 residues. V shed 6 bases, J shed 9 bases, and the junction held 11 bases outside the gene matches. CDR3 protein: CASSPEPGLAGGGEQFF. CDR3 nucleotide sequence: TGCGCCAGCAGTCCCGAACCGGGACTAGCGGGGGGGGGTGAGCAGTTCTTC.

On this clonotype: This may be a read error, as it is one base from a much larger clone. CDR3 DNA sequence: TGTGCCGGTGGGACATCACTCTATAATTCACCCCTCCACTTT. This encodes CAGGTSLYNSPLHF. This chain uses TRBV27 with TRBJ1-6, with D perhaps TRBD1 (6 bases). CDR1 is MNHEY and CDR2 is SMNVEV in the germline V gene (reference sequence). The V end was cut by 11 bases, the J end by 3 bases, with 14 bases between. This CDR3 has 14 residues.

This clonotype appeared many times. In nucleotides, the CDR3 is TGTGCCAGCAGTGATTGGGAGGGCGGGTCCTACGAGCAGTACTTC. This sequence encodes CASSDWEGGSYEQYF. The chain has TRBV6-1 and TRBJ2-7; 7 nucleotides match TRBD2. The CDR3 totals 15 residues. Trimming took 3 bases from V and 1 from J; bases not matched to a gene: 6. Per germline, CDR1 MNHNS and CDR2 SASEGT.

This clonotype was counted many times. The chain combines TRBV2 with TRBJ2-7; a weak D match, TRBD2 (6 bases). The CDR3 covers 14 residues. V was shortened by 7 bases and J by 3 bases, with 16 bases between the two germline ends. Germline V gives CDR1 SNHLY, CDR2 FYNNEI. CDR3 sequence reads: CASTEEWRDYEQYF. In nucleotides, the CDR3 is TGTGCCAGCACCGAGGAATGGCGGGACTACGAGCAGTACTTC.

This clonotype came up many times. The CDR3 nucleotides read TGTGCCAGCAGCCAATACCAGGATCAGCCCCAGCATTTT. Translating it yields CASSQYQDQPQHF. The V and J genes are TRBV16 and TRBJ1-5; D ambiguous. Germline assignment: CDR1 KGHSY and CDR2 FQNENV. With 1 base removed from V and 5 bases from J, the gap between germline ends came to 6 bases. This CDR3 is 13 amino acids long.

This clonotype came up once. This could be a read error, since a much larger clone is one nucleotide away. V usage is TRBV30 and J usage is TRBJ2-1; D is perhaps TRBD2 (5 bases). V lost 3 bases and J 7 bases, leaving 13 bases between the germline ends. The CDR3 extends over 13 amino acids. In germline, CDR1 is GTSNPN, CDR2 SVGIG (reference sequence). CDR3 bases: TGTGCCTGGAGGGCAGCGGAGGATAATGAGCAGTTCTTC. This sequence encodes CAWRAAEDNEQFF.

This clonotype was counted at least ten times. This rearrangement joins TRBV7-3 to TRBJ2-6; D is uncertain. This CDR3 spans 15 amino acids. Germline lookup yields CDR1 SGHTA and CDR2 FQGTGA. The V end lost 2 bases, the J end lost 0 bases, and 5 bases lay between the germline ends. The CDR3 spells CASSLEFSGANVLTF. The CDR3 DNA reads as TGTGCCAGCAGCTTAGAATTCTCTGGGGCCAACGTCCTGACTTTC. The whole variable domain, filled in from reference TRBV7-3 and TRBJ2-6, reads GAGVSQTPSNKVTEKGKYVELRCDPISGHTALYWYRQSLGQGPEFLIYFQGTGAADDSGLPNDRFFAVRPEGSVSTLKIQRTERGDSAVYLCASSLEFSGANVLTFGAGSRLTVL.

Many counts were recorded for this clonotype. The rearrangement joins TRBV7-6 to TRBJ2-5; no clear D. The V gene's germline CDR1 is SGHVS and CDR2 FNYEAQ. This CDR3 has 16 amino acids. The V end was cut by 2 bases, the J end by 5 bases, with 18 bases between. The CDR3 bases are TGTGCCAGCAGCTTAAACGGACCACTTAAATCGGAGACCCAGTACTTC. Protein sequence: CASSLNGPLKSETQYF.

This clonotype showed up many times. The genes are TRBV9 and TRBJ1-1, with TRBD1 identical over 8 bases. The CDR3 is made up of 16 amino acids. Trimming removed 0 bases from V and 0 bases from J; junction bases left unmatched: 4. Germline CDR1 is SGDLS and CDR2 is YYNGEE. CDR3 in amino acids: CASSVDRQGMNTEAFF. The CDR3 DNA reads TGTGCCAGCAGCGTAGACAGACAGGGGATGAACACTGAAGCTTTCTTT.

This chain joins TRBV12-3 or TRBV12-4 and TRBJ1-2, with 9 bases aligning to TRBD1. The CDR3 has 14 residues. Unmatched junction bases numbered 2, after V lost 4 bases and J lost 2 bases. CDR3 in amino acids: CASSSGTGNYGYTF. Written as DNA, the CDR3 is TGTGCCAGCAGTTCCGGGACAGGGAACTATGGCTACACCTTC.

The sample holds a few counts of this clonotype. V usage is TRBV5-1 and J usage is TRBJ2-3; 8 bases fit TRBD2. CDR1 is SGHRS and CDR2 is YFSETQ in the germline V gene. J was trimmed by 4 bases and V by 0 bases; bases with no gene match: 7. This CDR3 has 16 amino acids. CDR3 coding DNA: TGCGCCAGCAGCTTGGAAGGTAGCGGGGTGTCAGATACGCAGTATTTT. Translated: CASSLEGSGVSDTQYF.

In its sample, this clonotype was seen many times. The rearrangement uses TRBV28 and TRBJ1-5; D ambiguous. CDR1 and CDR2 from the germline V gene are MDHEN and SYDVKM. The CDR3 extends over 16 amino acids. The V and J ends lost 3 bases and 0 bases respectively, with 12 bases between them. This chain's CDR3 is CASSFFGRSSNQPQHF. CDR3 DNA: TGTGCCAGCAGTTTCTTCGGACGGTCTAGCAATCAGCCCCAGCATTTT.